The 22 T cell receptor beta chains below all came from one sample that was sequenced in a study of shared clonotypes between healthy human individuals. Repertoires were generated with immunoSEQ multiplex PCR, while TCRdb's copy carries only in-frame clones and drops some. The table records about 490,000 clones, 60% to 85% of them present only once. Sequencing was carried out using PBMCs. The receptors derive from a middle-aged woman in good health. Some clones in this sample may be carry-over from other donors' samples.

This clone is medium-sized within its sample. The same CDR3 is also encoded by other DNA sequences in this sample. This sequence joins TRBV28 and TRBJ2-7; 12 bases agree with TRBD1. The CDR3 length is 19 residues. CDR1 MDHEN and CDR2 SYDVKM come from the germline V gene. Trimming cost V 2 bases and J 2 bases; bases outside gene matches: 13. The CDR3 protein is CASSLPGTGGYGTPYEQYF. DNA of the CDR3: TGTGCCAGCAGTTTACCCGGGACAGGGGGCTACGGAACCCCCTACGAGCAGTACTTC.

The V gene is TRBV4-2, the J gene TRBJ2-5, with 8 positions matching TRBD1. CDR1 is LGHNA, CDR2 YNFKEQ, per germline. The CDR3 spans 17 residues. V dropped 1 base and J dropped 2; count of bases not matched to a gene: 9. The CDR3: CASSQGVQGAGQETQYF. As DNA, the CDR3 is TGTGCCAGCAGCCAAGGGGTTCAGGGGGCCGGGCAAGAGACCCAGTACTTC.

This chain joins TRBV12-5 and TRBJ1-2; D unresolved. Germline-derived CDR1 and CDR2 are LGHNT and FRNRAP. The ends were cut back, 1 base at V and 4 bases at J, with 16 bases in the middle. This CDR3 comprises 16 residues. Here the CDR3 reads CASGLGGPLRVYGYTF. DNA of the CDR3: TGTGCTAGTGGTTTGGGTGGACCCCTAAGGGTCTATGGCTACACCTTC. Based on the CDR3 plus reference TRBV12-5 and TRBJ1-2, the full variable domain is DARVTQTPRHKVTEMGQEVTMRCQPILGHNTVFWYRQTMMQGLELLAYFRNRAPLDDSGMPKDRFSAEMPDATLATLKIQPSEPRDSAVYFCASGLGGPLRVYGYTFGSGTRLTVV.

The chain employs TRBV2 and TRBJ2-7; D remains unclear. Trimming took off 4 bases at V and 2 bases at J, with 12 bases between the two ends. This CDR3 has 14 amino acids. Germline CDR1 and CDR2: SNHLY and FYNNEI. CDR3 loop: CASSAKAFTYEQYF. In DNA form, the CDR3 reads TGTGCCAGCAGTGCTAAGGCGTTCACCTACGAGCAGTACTTC.

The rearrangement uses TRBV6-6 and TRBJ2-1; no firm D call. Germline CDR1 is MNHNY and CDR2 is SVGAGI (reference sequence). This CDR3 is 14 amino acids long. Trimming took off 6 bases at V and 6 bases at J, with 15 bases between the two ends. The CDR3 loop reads CASRDIRVSNEQFF. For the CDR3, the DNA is TGTGCCAGCAGGGATATAAGGGTTTCCAATGAGCAGTTCTTC.

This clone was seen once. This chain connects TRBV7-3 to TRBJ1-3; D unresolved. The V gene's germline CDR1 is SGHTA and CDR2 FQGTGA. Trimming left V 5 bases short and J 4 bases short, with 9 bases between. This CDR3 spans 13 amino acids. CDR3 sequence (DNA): TGTGCCAGCAGCGAGAACCCGGGAAACACCATATATTTT. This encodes CASSENPGNTIYF.

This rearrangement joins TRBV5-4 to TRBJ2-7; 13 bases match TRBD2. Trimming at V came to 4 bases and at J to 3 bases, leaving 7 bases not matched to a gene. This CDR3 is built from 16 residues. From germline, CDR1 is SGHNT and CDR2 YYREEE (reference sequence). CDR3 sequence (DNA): TGTGCCAGCAGCGGGGGGGGACTAGCGGGATACTACGAGCAGTACTTC. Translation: CASSGGGLAGYYEQYF.

CDR3 nucleotides: TGCGCCAGCAGCCTCACCCCAGGAGAAAAACTGTTTTTT. The encoded protein is CASSLTPGEKLFF. V usage is TRBV5-1 and J usage is TRBJ1-4; D is uncertain. Germline V lookup: CDR1 SGHRS, CDR2 YFSETQ. V lost 4 bases and J 8 bases, leaving 12 bases between the germline ends. This CDR3 has 13 residues.

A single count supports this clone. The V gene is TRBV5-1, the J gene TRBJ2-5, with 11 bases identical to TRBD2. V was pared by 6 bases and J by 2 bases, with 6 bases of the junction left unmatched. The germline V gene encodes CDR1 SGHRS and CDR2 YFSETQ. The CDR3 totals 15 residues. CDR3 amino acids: CASNPGTSGQETQYF. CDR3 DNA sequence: TGCGCCAGCAACCCGGGGACTAGCGGACAAGAGACCCAGTACTTC.

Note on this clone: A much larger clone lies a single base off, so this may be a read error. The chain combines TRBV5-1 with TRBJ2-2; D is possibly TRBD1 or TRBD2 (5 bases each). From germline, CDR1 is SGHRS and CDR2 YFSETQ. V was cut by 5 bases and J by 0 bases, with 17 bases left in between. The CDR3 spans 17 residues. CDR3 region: CASRKNRGSTNTGELFF. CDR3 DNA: TGCGCCAGCAGAAAAAACCGGGGCTCAACGAACACCGGGGAGCTGTTTTTT.

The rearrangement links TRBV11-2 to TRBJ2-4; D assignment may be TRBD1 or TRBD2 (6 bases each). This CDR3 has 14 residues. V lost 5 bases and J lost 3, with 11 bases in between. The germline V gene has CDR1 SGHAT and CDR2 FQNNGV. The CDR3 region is CASSLGGIKNIQYF. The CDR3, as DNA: TGTGCCAGCAGCCTCGGGGGCATCAAAAACATTCAGTACTTC.

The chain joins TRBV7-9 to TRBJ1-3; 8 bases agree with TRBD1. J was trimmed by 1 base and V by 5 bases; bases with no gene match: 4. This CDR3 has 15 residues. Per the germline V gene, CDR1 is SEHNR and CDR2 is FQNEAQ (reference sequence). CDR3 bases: TGTGCCAGCAGCGACAGGGGAGTGTCTGGAAACACCATATATTTT. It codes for CASSDRGVSGNTIYF.

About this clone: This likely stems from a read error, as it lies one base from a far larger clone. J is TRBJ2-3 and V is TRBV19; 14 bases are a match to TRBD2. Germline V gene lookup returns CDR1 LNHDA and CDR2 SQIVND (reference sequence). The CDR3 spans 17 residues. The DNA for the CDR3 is TGTGCCAGTAGTAGAGCCCCGGGACTAGCGGGAGCAGATACGCAGTGTTTT. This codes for CASSRAPGLAGADTQCF.

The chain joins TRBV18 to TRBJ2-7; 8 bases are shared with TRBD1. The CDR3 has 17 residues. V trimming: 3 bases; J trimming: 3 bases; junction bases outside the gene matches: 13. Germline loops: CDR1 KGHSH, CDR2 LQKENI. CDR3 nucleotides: TGTGCCAGCTCACCCCTACCGTCTACCGGGACAGGCTACGAGCAGTACTTC. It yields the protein CASSPLPSTGTGYEQYF. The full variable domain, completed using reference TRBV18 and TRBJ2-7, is NAGVMQNPRHLVRRRGQEARLRCSPMKGHSHVYWYRQLPEEGLKFMVYLQKENIIDESGMPKERFSAEFPKEGPSILRIQQVVRGDSAAYFCASSPLPSTGTGYEQYFGPGTRLTVT.

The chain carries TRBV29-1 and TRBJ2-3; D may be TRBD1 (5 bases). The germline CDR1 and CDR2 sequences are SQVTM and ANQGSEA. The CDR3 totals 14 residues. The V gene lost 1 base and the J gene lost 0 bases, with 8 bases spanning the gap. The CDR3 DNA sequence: TGCAGCGTTGAAGGGACAATTAGCACAGATACGCAGTATTTT. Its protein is CSVEGTISTDTQYF.

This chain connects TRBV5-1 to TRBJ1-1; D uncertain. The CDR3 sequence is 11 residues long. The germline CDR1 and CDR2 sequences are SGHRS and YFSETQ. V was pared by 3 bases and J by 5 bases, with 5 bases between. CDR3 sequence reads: CASSSSTEAFF. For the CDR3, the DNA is TGCGCCAGCAGCTCCAGTACTGAAGCTTTCTTT.

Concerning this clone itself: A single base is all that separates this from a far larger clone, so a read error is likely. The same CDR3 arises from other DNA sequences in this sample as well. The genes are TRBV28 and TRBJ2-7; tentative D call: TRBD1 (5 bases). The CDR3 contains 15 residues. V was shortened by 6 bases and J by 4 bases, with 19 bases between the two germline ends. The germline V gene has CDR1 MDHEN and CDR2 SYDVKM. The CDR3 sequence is CASSQGASVVYEQYF. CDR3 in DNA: TGTGCCAGCAGCCAGGGTGCCAGCGTCGTATACGAGCAGTACTTC.

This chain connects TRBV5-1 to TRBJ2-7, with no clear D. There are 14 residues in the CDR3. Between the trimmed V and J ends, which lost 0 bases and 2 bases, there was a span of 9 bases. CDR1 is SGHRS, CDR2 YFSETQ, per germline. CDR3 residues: CASSLEVGTYEQYF. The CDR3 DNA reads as TGCGCCAGCAGCTTGGAAGTGGGTACCTACGAGCAGTACTTC.

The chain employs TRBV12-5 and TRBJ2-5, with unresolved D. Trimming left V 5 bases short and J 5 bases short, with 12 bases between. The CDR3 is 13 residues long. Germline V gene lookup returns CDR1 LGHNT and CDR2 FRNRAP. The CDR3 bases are TGTGCTAGTGGTCCCCGCAATTCCGAGACCCAGTACTTC. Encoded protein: CASGPRNSETQYF.

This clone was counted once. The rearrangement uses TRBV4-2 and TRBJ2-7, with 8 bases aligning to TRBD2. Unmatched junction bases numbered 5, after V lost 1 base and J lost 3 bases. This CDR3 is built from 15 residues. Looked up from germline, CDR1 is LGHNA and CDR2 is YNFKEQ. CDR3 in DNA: TGTGCCAGCAGCCAAGGGACTAGCCCCAACTACGAGCAGTACTTC. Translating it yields CASSQGTSPNYEQYF.

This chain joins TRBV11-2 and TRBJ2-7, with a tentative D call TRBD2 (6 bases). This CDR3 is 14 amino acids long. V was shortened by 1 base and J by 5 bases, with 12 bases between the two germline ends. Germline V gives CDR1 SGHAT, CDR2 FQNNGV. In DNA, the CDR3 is TGTGCCAGCAGCTTAGCGGGAGTGCTAGACGAGCAGTACTTC. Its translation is CASSLAGVLDEQYF.

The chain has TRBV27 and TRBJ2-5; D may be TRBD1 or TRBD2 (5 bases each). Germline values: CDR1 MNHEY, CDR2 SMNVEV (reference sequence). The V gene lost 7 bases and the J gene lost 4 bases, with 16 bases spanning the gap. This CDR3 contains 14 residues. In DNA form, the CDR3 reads TGTGCCAGCAACCCGTTGGGGGTCCCAGAGACCCAGTACTTC. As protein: CASNPLGVPETQYF.